These T cell receptor beta chains were read from a single sample in a study of blood T cell repertoires in COVID-19. Measured with immunoSEQ multiplex PCR; TCRdb has only the in-frame clones, and not every one. Of roughly 130,000 clones listed, around 83% were seen once; the top ten hold over 2.5%. Sequenced material: peripheral blood. These receptors were collected from a woman of 80 years or more with acute or convalescent COVID-19. Each CDR3 is given with its conserved first and last residue. Fields, in order: V gene, D gene, J gene, CDR3 protein. A D gene is named only where the DNA matches it firmly.

V gene: TRBV19; D gene: TRBD2; J gene: TRBJ2-3; CDR3 protein: CASSTSSGGESTDTQYF
V gene: TRBV10-3; D gene: TRBD1; J gene: TRBJ1-1; CDR3 protein: CAIRGQANTEAFF
V gene: TRBV14; D gene: -; J gene: TRBJ2-3; CDR3 protein: CASSLYTDTQYF
V gene: TRBV28; D gene: TRBD2; J gene: TRBJ2-2; CDR3 protein: CASKRGGAANTGELFF
V gene: TRBV25-1; D gene: TRBD1; J gene: TRBJ2-2; CDR3 protein: CASSSPGQANTGELFF
V gene: TRBV7-9; D gene: TRBD1; J gene: TRBJ1-4; CDR3 protein: CASSLTGAEGNEKLFF
V gene: TRBV5-1; D gene: TRBD2; J gene: TRBJ2-3; CDR3 protein: CASSLGAGGRTDTQYF
V gene: TRBV7-2; D gene: TRBD1; J gene: TRBJ1-4; CDR3 protein: CASSSGQGVGEKLFF
V gene: TRBV15; D gene: TRBD1; J gene: TRBJ2-5; CDR3 protein: CATGTGRAETQYF
V gene: TRBV5-1; D gene: -; J gene: TRBJ1-3; CDR3 protein: CASSLNTGNTIYF
V gene: TRBV5-8; D gene: TRBD1; J gene: TRBJ1-2; CDR3 protein: CASRDRVDYGYTF
V gene: TRBV19; D gene: TRBD1; J gene: TRBJ1-2; CDR3 protein: CASTAGQGPFYGYTF
V gene: TRBV7-3; D gene: TRBD1; J gene: TRBJ2-2; CDR3 protein: CASSRVGTGGTGELFF
V gene: TRBV18; D gene: -; J gene: TRBJ1-2; CDR3 protein: CASSPQEGVYGGYTF
V gene: TRBV6-1; D gene: TRBD2; J gene: TRBJ2-7; CDR3 protein: CASSGTSGGLTYEQYF
V gene: TRBV5-5; D gene: -; J gene: TRBJ2-4; CDR3 protein: CASRKDKGDIQYF
V gene: TRBV7-8; D gene: -; J gene: TRBJ2-7; CDR3 protein: CASSLGWTAVGYEQYF
V gene: TRBV5-1; D gene: -; J gene: TRBJ2-2; CDR3 protein: CASSLLPVGTGELFF
V gene: TRBV29-1; D gene: -; J gene: TRBJ1-3; CDR3 protein: CSVVSGGPGGNTIYF
V gene: TRBV30; D gene: -; J gene: TRBJ1-5; CDR3 protein: CAWRRSGNNQPQHF
V gene: TRBV7-9; D gene: -; J gene: TRBJ2-7; CDR3 protein: CASSAAASGPEYEQYF
V gene: TRBV9; D gene: -; J gene: TRBJ2-7; CDR3 protein: CASSVASADYEQYF
V gene: TRBV3-1/TRBV3-2; D gene: TRBD1; J gene: TRBJ2-7; CDR3 protein: CASSPHYRTGGGYEQYF
V gene: TRBV5-1; D gene: -; J gene: TRBJ1-4; CDR3 protein: CASSLEGYGSNEKLFF
V gene: TRBV6-6; D gene: -; J gene: TRBJ1-4; CDR3 protein: CASSYTQNLLFF
V gene: TRBV29-1; D gene: -; J gene: TRBJ1-6; CDR3 protein: CSVGTARDSPLHF
V gene: TRBV12-3/TRBV12-4; D gene: TRBD1; J gene: TRBJ2-7; CDR3 protein: CASSGGQRAEQYF
V gene: TRBV7-2; D gene: -; J gene: TRBJ1-1; CDR3 protein: CASTLFQGNTEAFF
V gene: TRBV5-1; D gene: -; J gene: TRBJ1-2; CDR3 protein: CASSPETLGYTF
V gene: TRBV2; D gene: -; J gene: TRBJ1-3; CDR3 protein: CASSLQGSGNTIYF
V gene: TRBV6-6; D gene: -; J gene: TRBJ1-3; CDR3 protein: CASKVTEGSGNTIYF
V gene: TRBV27; D gene: -; J gene: TRBJ1-3; CDR3 protein: CASSLSRTESGNTIYF
V gene: TRBV11-3; D gene: TRBD2; J gene: TRBJ2-7; CDR3 protein: CASSPLSGGAGEQYF
V gene: TRBV7-3; D gene: -; J gene: TRBJ1-2; CDR3 protein: CASSLGSSRRNSGYTF
V gene: TRBV6-2/TRBV6-3; D gene: -; J gene: TRBJ1-2; CDR3 protein: CASSPPGNYGYTF
V gene: TRBV7-2; D gene: -; J gene: TRBJ2-7; CDR3 protein: CASSLGGNSYEQYF
V gene: TRBV5-1; D gene: TRBD1; J gene: TRBJ1-2; CDR3 protein: CASSFSGQGDGYTF
V gene: TRBV7-3; D gene: -; J gene: TRBJ2-5; CDR3 protein: CASSSTVQETQYF
V gene: TRBV9; D gene: -; J gene: TRBJ2-7; CDR3 protein: CASSVGPGYSYEQYF
V gene: TRBV5-6; D gene: TRBD1; J gene: TRBJ1-2; CDR3 protein: CASSFWDRVGGYTF
V gene: TRBV25-1; D gene: -; J gene: TRBJ2-7; CDR3 protein: CASKAAVEQYF
V gene: TRBV5-5; D gene: -; J gene: TRBJ1-2; CDR3 protein: CASSLSSLEARYGYTF
V gene: TRBV12-5; D gene: TRBD1; J gene: TRBJ2-7; CDR3 protein: CASGLGGTGKDEQYF
V gene: TRBV7-9; D gene: -; J gene: TRBJ1-2; CDR3 protein: CASSRRGENGYTF
V gene: TRBV24-1; D gene: TRBD1; J gene: TRBJ2-3; CDR3 protein: CATSDAGTGTIDTQYF
V gene: TRBV4-1; D gene: TRBD1; J gene: TRBJ2-1; CDR3 protein: CASSRGQGRSNEQFF
V gene: TRBV7-9; D gene: -; J gene: TRBJ2-3; CDR3 protein: CASSLDSLLTDTQYF
V gene: TRBV30; D gene: -; J gene: TRBJ1-1; CDR3 protein: CAWTTDSGPNTEAFF
V gene: TRBV2; D gene: -; J gene: TRBJ1-5; CDR3 protein: CASNTKTGFWPQHF
V gene: TRBV10-3; D gene: TRBD2; J gene: TRBJ2-7; CDR3 protein: CAIGSGAPYEQYF
V gene: TRBV7-9; D gene: -; J gene: TRBJ2-1; CDR3 protein: CASSLQGPKQFF
V gene: TRBV11-1; D gene: -; J gene: TRBJ1-6; CDR3 protein: CASSSTVGDTLHF
V gene: TRBV27; D gene: -; J gene: TRBJ2-5; CDR3 protein: CASSPSDRLETQYF
V gene: TRBV4-1; D gene: TRBD1; J gene: TRBJ2-7; CDR3 protein: CASSLRTGGIDHEQYF